A single sample gave rise to the 13 T cell receptor beta chains below, sequenced in a study of T cells in women clearing cervical HPV infection. Here immunoSEQ multiplex PCR was the method, and the copy in TCRdb shows in-frame clones only, minus some. The data include more than 30,000 clones; the top ten clones carry under 7%. The sample was blood buffy coat. These receptor sequences come from a woman between 18 and 75 years old with a cervical HPV16 infection that either progressed to CIN3+ or cleared (not recorded which).

CDR3 sequence: CASSLVGGNQPQYF. The covered CDR3 bases are TGTGCCAGCAGCTTAGTTGGGGGCAATCAGCCG. This chain joins TRBV7-2 and TRBJ2-3; possible D gene TRBD1, 6 bases. The read halts 3 residues ahead of the CDR3 end, with the missing end drawn from the germline J gene. This CDR3 region has 14 residues. Per germline, CDR1 SGHTA and CDR2 FQGNSA.

As to this clone: The CDR3 goes on 3 residues after the read ends, and that part is filled in from the germline J gene. J is TRBJ2-7 and V is TRBV12-3 or TRBV12-4, with 7 bases matching TRBD2. The V segment lost 0 bases and the J segment 3 bases; nucleotides outside the gene matches: 2. CDR3 length: 14 residues. CDR3 in amino acids: CASSLARGSYEQYF. The sequenced part of the CDR3 DNA is TGTGCCAGCAGTTTAGCGCGCGGGAGCTACGAG.

To note about this clone: The CDR3 end is not reached by the read, which stops 3 residues before it; the germline J gene fills it in. V and J are TRBV10-3 and TRBJ1-1; a possible D gene is TRBD1 (6 bases). The V end was cut by 3 bases, the J end by 0 bases, with 8 bases between. Germline assignment: CDR1 ENHRY and CDR2 SYGVKD. CDR3 length: 14 residues. Incomplete CDR3 DNA: TGTGCCATCAGTGAAGGGGGGGTGAACACTGAA. It codes for CAISEGGVNTE. The full CDR3 reads CAISEGGVNTEAFF.

A remark on this clone: The CDR3 end lies 3 residues beyond the end of the read and is filled in from the germline J gene. The chain has TRBV20-1 and TRBJ2-1; TRBD2 aligns across 8 bases. This CDR3 has 15 amino acids. V lost 2 bases, J lost 0 bases, and 3 bases stayed unmatched. The germline gives CDR1 DFQATT, CDR2 SNEGSKA (reference sequence). CDR3 protein: CSARKAGGSYNEQFF. The sequenced CDR3 bases are TGCAGTGCTAGAAAGGCGGGGGGCTCCTACAATGAG.

Details on this clone: The read falls 3 residues short of the CDR3 end, and the missing part is taken from the germline J gene. The chain joins TRBV7-9 to TRBJ2-2; D might be TRBD1 (6 bases). This CDR3 is 15 amino acids long. Germline V CDR1 and CDR2: SEHNR, FQNEAQ (reference sequence). The CDR3 DNA, read in part, is TGTGCCAGCAGCACGACGGGACAAAGTAATTCACCG. Protein sequence: CASSTTGQSNSP. The whole CDR3 reads CASSTTGQSNSPLFF. Filled out from reference TRBV7-9 and TRBJ2-2, the complete variable domain reads DTGVSQNPRHKITKRGQNVTFRCDPISEHNRLYWYRQTLGQGPEFLTYFQNEAQLEKSRLLSDRFSAERPKGSFSTLEIQRTEQGDSAMYLCASSTTGQSNSPLFFGEGSRLTVL.

Turning to this clone: The missing CDR3 end, 3 residues past where the read stops, is filled in from the germline J gene. The rearrangement links TRBV28 to TRBJ2-7; TRBD1 might be the D (5 bases). This CDR3 spans 14 amino acids. Germline CDR1 is MDHEN and CDR2 is SYDVKM. V was shortened by 7 bases and J by 2 bases, with 15 bases between the two germline ends. CDR3 sequence: CASNVWTKTYEQYF. The covered CDR3 bases are TGTGCCAGCAACGTATGGACAAAGACCTACGAG.

To note about this clone: The CDR3 end falls 3 residues outside the read, so it is completed with the germline J gene. This chain links TRBV6-1 with TRBJ1-2; 7 positions match TRBD1. Germline trimming cut 1 base from V and 7 bases from J; bases unmatched to any gene: 15. The CDR3 is made up of 17 amino acids. Germline values: CDR1 MNHNS, CDR2 SASEGT. The CDR3 DNA, read in part, is TGTGCCAGCAGTGAAGGACAGGGAAAAAGCCCCTTAGTTGGC. This encodes CASSEGQGKSPLVG. The whole CDR3 is CASSEGQGKSPLVGYTF.

Worth noting for this clone: The DNA ends 3 residues before the CDR3 does, and the rest of the CDR3 is filled in from the germline J gene. The V gene is TRBV20-1, the J gene TRBJ2-3, with 9 bases lining up with TRBD1. Germline lookup yields CDR1 DFQATT and CDR2 SNEGSKA (reference sequence). This CDR3 region has 15 residues. The V and J ends lost 4 bases and 0 bases, in that order; junction bases with no gene match: 5. The CDR3 bases that were read are TGCAGTGCTAAAAACAGGGGGCCGAGCACAGATACG. Encoded protein: CSAKNRGPSTDT. The CDR3, in full, reads CSAKNRGPSTDTQYF.

Comments on this clone: The CDR3 is cut off 3 residues early in the read; its end comes from the germline J gene. The chain joins TRBV20-1 to TRBJ2-3; perhaps TRBD2 as D (5 bases). The CDR3 extends over 13 amino acids. Germline lookup yields CDR1 DFQATT and CDR2 SNEGSKA (reference sequence). CDR3 residues: CSASRTVQETQYF. The CDR3 DNA, read in part, is TGCAGTGCTAGTCGGACTGTTCAAGAGACG.

The CDR3 loop is CASSRSLADDYTF. CDR3 DNA (partial): TGTGCCAGTAGTAGGTCGCTAGCGGACGAC. The chain joins TRBV19 to TRBJ1-2; D remains unclear. The DNA ends 3 residues before the CDR3 does, and the rest of the CDR3 is filled in from the germline J gene. CDR1 and CDR2 (germline): LNHDA, SQIVND (reference sequence). The CDR3 loop spans 13 amino acids.

Concerning this clone: The missing CDR3 end, 3 residues past where the read stops, is filled in from the germline J gene. V and J are TRBV5-5 and TRBJ2-7; TRBD1 matches at 7 bases. Trimming at V came to 4 bases and at J to 5 bases, leaving 9 bases not matched to a gene. The CDR3 length is 14 residues. CDR1 and CDR2 (germline): SGHKS, YYEKEE (reference sequence). The CDR3 DNA, read in part, is TGTGCCAGCAGCACAATTGACAGGGCGGACGAG. Amino acids: CASSTIDRADE. The full CDR3 protein reads CASSTIDRADEQYF.

For this clone: The read stops 3 residues short of the end of the CDR3; the missing end is completed from the germline J gene. This chain uses TRBV7-3 with TRBJ2-6; D ambiguous. The V and J ends lost 3 bases and 0 bases respectively, with 9 bases between them. This CDR3 comprises 16 residues. CDR1 and CDR2 from the germline V gene are SGHTA and FQGTGA. The CDR3 protein is CASSFIVSSGANVLTF. The covered CDR3 bases are TGTGCCAGCAGCTTCATTGTCAGCTCTGGGGCCAACGTC.

On this clone: The CDR3 is cut off 3 residues early in the read; its end comes from the germline J gene. This chain links TRBV2 with TRBJ2-1; a weak D match, TRBD2 (5 bases). Trimming cost V 7 bases and J 9 bases, with 22 bases left between them. Germline CDR1 and CDR2: SNHLY and FYNNEI. The CDR3 contains 15 residues. The CDR3 DNA, read in part, is TGTGCCAGCAAGAGTTCGGGGAGCCCTCGAGGTGAG. This translates into CASKSSGSPRGE. The CDR3 in full is CASKSSGSPRGEQFF.